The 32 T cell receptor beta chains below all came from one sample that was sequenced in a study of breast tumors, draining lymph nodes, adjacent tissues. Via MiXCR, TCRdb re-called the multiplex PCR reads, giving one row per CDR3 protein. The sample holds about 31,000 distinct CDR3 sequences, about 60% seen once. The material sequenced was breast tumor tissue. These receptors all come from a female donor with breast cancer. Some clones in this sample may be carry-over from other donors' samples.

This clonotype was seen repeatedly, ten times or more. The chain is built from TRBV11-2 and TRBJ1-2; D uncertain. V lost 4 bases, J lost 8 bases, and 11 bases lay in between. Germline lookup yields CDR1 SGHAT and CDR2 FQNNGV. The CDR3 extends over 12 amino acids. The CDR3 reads CASSSNPGGYTF. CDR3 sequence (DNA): TGTGCCAGCAGCTCGAATCCGGGAGGCTACACCTTC.

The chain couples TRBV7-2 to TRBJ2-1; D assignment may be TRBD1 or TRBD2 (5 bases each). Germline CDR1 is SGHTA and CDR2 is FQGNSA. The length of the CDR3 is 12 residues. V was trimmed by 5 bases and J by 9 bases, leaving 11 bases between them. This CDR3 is CASSQSGGEQFF. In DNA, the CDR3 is TGTGCCAGCAGCCAAAGTGGGGGTGAGCAGTTCTTC. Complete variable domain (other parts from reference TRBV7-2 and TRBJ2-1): GAGVSQSPSNKVTEKGKDVELRCDPISGHTALYWYRQSLGQGLEFLIYFQGNSAPDKSGLPSDRFSAERTGGSVSTLTIQRTQQEDSAVYLCASSQSGGEQFFGPGTRLTVL.

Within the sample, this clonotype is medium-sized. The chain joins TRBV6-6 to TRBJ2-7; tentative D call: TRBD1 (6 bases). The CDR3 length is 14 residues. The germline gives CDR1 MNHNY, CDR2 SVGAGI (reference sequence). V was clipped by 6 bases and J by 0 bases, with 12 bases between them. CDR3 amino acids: CASRTTGSSYEQYF. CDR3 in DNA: TGTGCCAGCAGAACGACAGGAAGCTCCTACGAGCAGTACTTC.

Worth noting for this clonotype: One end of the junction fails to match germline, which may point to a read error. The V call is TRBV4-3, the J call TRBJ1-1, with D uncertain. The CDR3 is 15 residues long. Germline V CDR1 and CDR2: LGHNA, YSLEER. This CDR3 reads CASSRASDGNAEAFF. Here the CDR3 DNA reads TGCGCCAGCAGCCGAGCGTCGGACGGGAACGCTGAAGCTTTCTTT.

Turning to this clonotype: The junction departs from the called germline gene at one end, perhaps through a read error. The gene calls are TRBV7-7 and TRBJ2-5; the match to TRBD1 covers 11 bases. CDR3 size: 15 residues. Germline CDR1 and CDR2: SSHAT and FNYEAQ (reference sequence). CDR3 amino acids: CASSPPGQGGETQYF. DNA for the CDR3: TGTGCTAGCAGCCCCCCGGGACAGGGGGGAGAGACCCAGTACTTC.

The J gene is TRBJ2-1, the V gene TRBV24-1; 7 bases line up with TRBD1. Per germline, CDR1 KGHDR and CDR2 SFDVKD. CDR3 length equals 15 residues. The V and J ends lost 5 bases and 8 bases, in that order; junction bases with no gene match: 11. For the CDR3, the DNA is TGTGCCACCAGTGGAGGGGGAACAGGGGCGGATGAGCAGTTCTTC. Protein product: CATSGGGTGADEQFF.

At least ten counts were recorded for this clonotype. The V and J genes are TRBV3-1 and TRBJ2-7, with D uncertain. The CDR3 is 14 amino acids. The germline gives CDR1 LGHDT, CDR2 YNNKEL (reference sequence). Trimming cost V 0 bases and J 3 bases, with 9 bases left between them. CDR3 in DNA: TGTGCCAGCAGCCAAGAAGGCCAGATCTACGAGCAGTACTTC. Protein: CASSQEGQIYEQYF.

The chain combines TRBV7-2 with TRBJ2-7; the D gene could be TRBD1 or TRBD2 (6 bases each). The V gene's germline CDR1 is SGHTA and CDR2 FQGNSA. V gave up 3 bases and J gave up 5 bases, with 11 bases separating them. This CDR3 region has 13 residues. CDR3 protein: CASSFFGGNEQYF. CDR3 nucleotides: TGTGCCAGCAGCTTCTTCGGGGGCAACGAGCAGTACTTC.

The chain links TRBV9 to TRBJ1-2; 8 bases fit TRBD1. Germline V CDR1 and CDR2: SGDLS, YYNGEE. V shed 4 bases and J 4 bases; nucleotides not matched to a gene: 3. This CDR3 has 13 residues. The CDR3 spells CASSIQGGYGYTF. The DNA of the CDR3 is TGTGCCAGCAGCATACAGGGGGGCTATGGCTACACCTTC.

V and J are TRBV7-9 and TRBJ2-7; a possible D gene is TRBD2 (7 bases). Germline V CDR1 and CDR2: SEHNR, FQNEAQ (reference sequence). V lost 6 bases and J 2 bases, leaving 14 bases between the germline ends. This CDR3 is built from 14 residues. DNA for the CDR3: TGTGCCAGCAGTGTCGGGGGGCTCACCTACGAGCAGTACTTC. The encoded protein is CASSVGGLTYEQYF.

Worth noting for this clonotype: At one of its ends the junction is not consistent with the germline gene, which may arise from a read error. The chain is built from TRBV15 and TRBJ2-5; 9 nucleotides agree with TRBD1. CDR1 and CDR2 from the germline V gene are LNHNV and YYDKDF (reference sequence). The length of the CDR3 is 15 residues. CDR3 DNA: TGTGCCACCAGCAGGGGACAGGGAAAGAAGGAGACTCAGTACTTC. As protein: CATSRGQGKKETQYF.

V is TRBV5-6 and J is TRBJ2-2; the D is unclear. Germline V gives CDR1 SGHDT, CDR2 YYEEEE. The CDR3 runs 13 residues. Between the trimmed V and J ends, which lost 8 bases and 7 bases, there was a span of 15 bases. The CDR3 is CASSILLGGELFF. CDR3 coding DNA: TGTGCCAGTAGTATATTGTTGGGCGGGGAGCTGTTTTTT.

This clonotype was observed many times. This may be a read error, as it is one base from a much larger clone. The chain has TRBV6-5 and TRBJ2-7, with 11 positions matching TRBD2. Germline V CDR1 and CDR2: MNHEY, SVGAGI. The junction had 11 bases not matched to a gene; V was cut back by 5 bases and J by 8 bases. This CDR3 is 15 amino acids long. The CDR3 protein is CASSLYPGLAAQQYF. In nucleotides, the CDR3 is TGTGCCAGCAGTCTCTACCCGGGACTAGCGGCACAGCAGTACTTC.

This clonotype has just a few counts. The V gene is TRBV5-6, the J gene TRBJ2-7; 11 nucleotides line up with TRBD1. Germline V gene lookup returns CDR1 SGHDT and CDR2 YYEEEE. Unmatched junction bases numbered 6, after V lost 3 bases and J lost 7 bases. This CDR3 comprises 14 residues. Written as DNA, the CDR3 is TGTGCCAGCAGCTCAGGACAGGGGGCGCGGGAGCAGTACTTC. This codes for CASSSGQGAREQYF.

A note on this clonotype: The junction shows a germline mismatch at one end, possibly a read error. This chain's CDR3 is CACSVWSQVYEQYF. For the CDR3, the DNA is TGTGCCTGCAGCGTTTGGAGTCAGGTCTACGAGCAGTACTTC. J is TRBJ2-7 and V is TRBV9; D is ambiguous. Per the germline V gene, CDR1 is SGDLS and CDR2 is YYNGEE. This CDR3 spans 14 amino acids.

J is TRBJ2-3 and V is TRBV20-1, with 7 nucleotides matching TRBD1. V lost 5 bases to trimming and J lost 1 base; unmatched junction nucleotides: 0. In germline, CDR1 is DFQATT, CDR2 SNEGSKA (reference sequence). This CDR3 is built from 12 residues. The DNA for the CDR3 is TGCAGTGCTGACAGGGGCACAGATACGCAGTATTTT. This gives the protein CSADRGTDTQYF.

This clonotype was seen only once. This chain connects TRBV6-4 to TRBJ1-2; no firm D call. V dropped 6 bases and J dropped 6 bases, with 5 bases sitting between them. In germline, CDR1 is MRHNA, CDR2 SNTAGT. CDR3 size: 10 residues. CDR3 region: CASRYDGYTF. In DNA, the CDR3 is TGTGCCAGCAGGTACGATGGCTACACCTTC.

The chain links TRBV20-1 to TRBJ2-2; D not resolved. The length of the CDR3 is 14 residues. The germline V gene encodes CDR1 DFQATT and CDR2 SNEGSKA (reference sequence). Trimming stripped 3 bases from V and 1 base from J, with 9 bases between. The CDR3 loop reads CSARSWRNTGELFF. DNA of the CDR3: TGCAGTGCTAGGAGCTGGCGGAACACCGGGGAGCTGTTTTTT.

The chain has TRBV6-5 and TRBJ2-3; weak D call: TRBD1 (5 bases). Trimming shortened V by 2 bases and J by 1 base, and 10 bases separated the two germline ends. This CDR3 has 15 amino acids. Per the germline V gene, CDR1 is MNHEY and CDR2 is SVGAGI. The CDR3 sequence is CASSYRATGTDTQYF. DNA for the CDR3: TGTGCCAGCAGTTACAGAGCGACAGGCACAGATACGCAGTATTTT.

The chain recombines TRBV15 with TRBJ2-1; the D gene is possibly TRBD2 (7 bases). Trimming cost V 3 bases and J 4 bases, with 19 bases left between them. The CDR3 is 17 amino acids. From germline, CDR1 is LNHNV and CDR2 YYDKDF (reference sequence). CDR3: CATSSLEGGGPYNEQFF. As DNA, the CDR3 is TGTGCCACCAGCAGCTTGGAGGGGGGAGGGCCGTACAATGAGCAGTTCTTC.

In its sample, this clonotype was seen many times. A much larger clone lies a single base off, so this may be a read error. The CDR3 DNA follows: TGTGCCAGCAGCAAGGAGAATCCAGAGACCCAGTACTTC. Translation gives CASSKENPETQYF. V usage is TRBV5-4 and J usage is TRBJ2-5, with unresolved D. Trimming pared 4 bases from V and 4 bases from J, leaving 11 bases between. The CDR3 is 13 residues long. CDR1 and CDR2 (germline): SGHNT, YYREEE (reference sequence).

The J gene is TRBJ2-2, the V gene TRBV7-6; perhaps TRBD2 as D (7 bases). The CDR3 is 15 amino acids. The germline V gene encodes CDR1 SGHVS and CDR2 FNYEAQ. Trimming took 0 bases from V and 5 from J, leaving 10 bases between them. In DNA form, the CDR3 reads TGTGCCAGCAGCTTAGCGGGAGGGGGAACCGGGGAGCTGTTTTTT. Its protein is CASSLAGGGTGELFF.

The CDR3 spells CASSPSGTGGDDYTF. In nucleotides, the CDR3 is TGTGCCAGCAGCCCCTCCGGGACAGGGGGCGATGACTACACCTTC. The chain links TRBV9 to TRBJ1-2, with TRBD1 matching 12 bases. The CDR3 runs 15 residues. Germline V gives CDR1 SGDLS, CDR2 YYNGEE. The V segment lost 4 bases and the J segment 10 bases; nucleotides outside the gene matches: 11.

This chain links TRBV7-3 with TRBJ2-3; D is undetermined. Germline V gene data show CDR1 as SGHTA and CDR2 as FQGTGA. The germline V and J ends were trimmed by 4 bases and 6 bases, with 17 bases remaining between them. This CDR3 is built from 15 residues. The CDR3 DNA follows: TGTGCCAGCAGCTCCTATGGACGGGCAGCGGATACGCAGTATTTT. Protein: CASSSYGRAADTQYF.

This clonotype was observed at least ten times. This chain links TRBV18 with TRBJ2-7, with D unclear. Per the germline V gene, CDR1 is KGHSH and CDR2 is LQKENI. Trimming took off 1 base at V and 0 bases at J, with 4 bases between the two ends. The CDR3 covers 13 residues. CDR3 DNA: TGTGCCAGCTCACCACTCGGCTCCTACGAGCAGTACTTC. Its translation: CASSPLGSYEQYF.

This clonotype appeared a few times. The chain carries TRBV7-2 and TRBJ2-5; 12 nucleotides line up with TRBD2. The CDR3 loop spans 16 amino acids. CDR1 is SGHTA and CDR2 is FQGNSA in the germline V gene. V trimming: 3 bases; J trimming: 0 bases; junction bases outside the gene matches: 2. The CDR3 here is CASSFTSGGNQETQYF. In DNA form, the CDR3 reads TGTGCCAGCAGCTTCACTAGCGGGGGGAACCAAGAGACCCAGTACTTC.

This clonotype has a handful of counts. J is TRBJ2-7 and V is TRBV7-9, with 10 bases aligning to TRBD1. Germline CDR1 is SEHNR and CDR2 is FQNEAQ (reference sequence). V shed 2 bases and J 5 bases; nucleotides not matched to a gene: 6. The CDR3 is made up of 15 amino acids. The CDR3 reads CASSLPGQGFNEQYF. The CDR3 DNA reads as TGTGCCAGCAGCTTACCGGGACAGGGGTTCAACGAGCAGTACTTC.

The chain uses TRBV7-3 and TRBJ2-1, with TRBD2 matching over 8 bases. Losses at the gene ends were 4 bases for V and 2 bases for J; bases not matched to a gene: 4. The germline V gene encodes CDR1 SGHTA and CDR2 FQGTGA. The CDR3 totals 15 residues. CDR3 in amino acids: CASSYSGIAYNEQFF. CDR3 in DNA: TGTGCCAGCAGCTATAGCGGGATTGCCTACAATGAGCAGTTCTTC.

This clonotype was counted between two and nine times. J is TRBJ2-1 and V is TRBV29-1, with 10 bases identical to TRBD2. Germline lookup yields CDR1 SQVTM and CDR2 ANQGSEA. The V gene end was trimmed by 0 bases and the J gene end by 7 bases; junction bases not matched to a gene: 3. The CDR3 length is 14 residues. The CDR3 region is CSVEEGLAFNEQFF. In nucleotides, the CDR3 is TGCAGCGTTGAAGAGGGACTAGCGTTTAATGAGCAGTTCTTC.

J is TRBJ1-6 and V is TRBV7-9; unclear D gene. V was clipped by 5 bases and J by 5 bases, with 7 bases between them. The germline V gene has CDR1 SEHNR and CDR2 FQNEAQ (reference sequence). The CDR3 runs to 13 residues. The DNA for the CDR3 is TGTGCCAGCAGCCCCTCAAATAATTCACCCCTCCACTTT. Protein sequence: CASSPSNNSPLHF.

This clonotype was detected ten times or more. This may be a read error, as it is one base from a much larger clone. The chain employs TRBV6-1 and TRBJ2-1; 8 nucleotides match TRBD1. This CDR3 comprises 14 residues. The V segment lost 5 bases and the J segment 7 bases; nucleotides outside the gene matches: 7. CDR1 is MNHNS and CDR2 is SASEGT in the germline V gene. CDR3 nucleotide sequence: TGTGCCAGCAGTCGGAGGACAGGGCGGAATGAGCAGTTCTTC. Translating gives CASSRRTGRNEQFF.

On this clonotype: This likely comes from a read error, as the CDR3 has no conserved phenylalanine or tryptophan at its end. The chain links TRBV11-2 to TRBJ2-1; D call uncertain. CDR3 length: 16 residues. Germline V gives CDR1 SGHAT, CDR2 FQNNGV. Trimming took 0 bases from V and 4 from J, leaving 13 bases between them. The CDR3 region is CASSLDGDRVYNEQFL. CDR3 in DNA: TGTGCCAGCAGCTTAGATGGGGATAGGGTGTACAATGAGCAGTTCCTC.